These T cell receptor beta chains were read from a single sample in a study of spatial heterogeneity in lung cancer. TCRdb ran MiXCR on the 5' RACE reads and lists one entry per CDR3 protein. The repertoire has about 40,000 distinct CDR3 sequences, around 5.5% of them found once; the top ten carry roughly 25%. Sequenced here: PBMCs, sampled at surgery. The source is a female donor with early-stage non-small cell lung cancer. The CDR3 runs from the conserved cysteine through the conserved F or W. A D gene is named only where the DNA matches it firmly. Size is omitted from some rows. Given values are once, few, many or a class for expanded clones.

D gene	V gene	J gene	clone size	CDR3 DNA	CDR3 protein
.	TRBV4-1	TRBJ1-1	many	TGCGCCAGCAGCCAAGATTGGGGGAACACTGAAGCTTTCTTT	CASSQDWGNTEAFF
TRBD2	TRBV4-3	TRBJ2-5	few	TGCACCAGCAGCCAAGCGGGGGGCAGGGAGACCCAGTACTTC	CTSSQAGGRETQYF
.	TRBV24-1	TRBJ2-7	many	TGTGCCACCAGTGATCGAACCACCGGGGCCTACGAGCAGTACTTC	CATSDRTTGAYEQYF
TRBD1	TRBV6-1	TRBJ2-5	.	TGTGCCAGCAGTGACGGGACAGGGGCGCTGTGGGAGACCCAGTACTTC	CASSDGTGALWETQYF
TRBD2	TRBV12-3/TRBV12-4	TRBJ2-2	few	TGTGCCAGCAGCCAACAGCTCGCGGGGGTCGGGAACACCGGGGAGCTGTTTTTT	CASSQQLAGVGNTGELFF
.	TRBV7-2	TRBJ2-5	many	TGTGCCAGCAGCTTATTTAGGGAGACCCAGTACTTC	CASSLFRETQYF
.	TRBV5-1	TRBJ2-4	.	TGCGCCAGCAGCCTGGAACAGGGAGCCAAAAACATTCAGTACTTC	CASSLEQGAKNIQYF
.	TRBV4-1	TRBJ1-2	many	TGCGCCAGCAGCCAGTCTACGGACGGGGAAAACTATGGCTACACCTTC	CASSQSTDGENYGYTF
TRBD1	TRBV23-1	TRBJ1-5	many	TGCGCCAGCAGTTCTTGGCCGGGACAGCGAGATAGCAATCAGCCCCAGCATTTT	CASSSWPGQRDSNQPQHF
.	TRBV12-3/TRBV12-4	TRBJ2-3	many	TGTGCCAGCAGTCCGACCGGCCTGGCAGGGCTTGATACGCAGTATTTT	CASSPTGLAGLDTQYF
.	TRBV12-3/TRBV12-4	TRBJ2-3	.	TGTGCCAGCAGGCAGGATAGCTCTAATACGCAGTATTTT	CASRQDSSNTQYF
.	TRBV24-1	TRBJ1-6	many	TGTGCCACCAGTGACGGCCCAGGGGCTAATTCACCCCTCCACTTT	CATSDGPGANSPLHF
.	TRBV20-1	TRBJ2-7	many	TGCAGTGCGACACAGTCTTCCTACGAGCAGTACTTC	CSATQSSYEQYF
.	TRBV10-3	TRBJ1-4	many	TGTGCCATCAGTGAGCCCCAACCGGGACACCGAATTGAAAAACTGTTTTTT	CAISEPQPGHRIEKLFF
TRBD2	TRBV28	TRBJ2-7	.	TGTGCCTCGGCTTATCCTTTAGGGACTAGCGGGGGGACCTGGGAGCAGTACTTC	CASAYPLGTSGGTWEQYF
.	TRBV19	TRBJ1-1	many	TGTGCCAGTAGCCAACAGGCATTGAACACTGAAGCTTTCTTT	CASSQQALNTEAFF
.	TRBV28	TRBJ2-7	many	TGTGCCAGCGGGGCGGGCGAGCAGTACTTC	CASGAGEQYF
.	TRBV6-5	TRBJ1-4	many	TGTGCCAGCAGTTCCCTTCAGGGGTACGGGTCAGGCCGAAATGAAAAACTGTTTTTT	CASSSLQGYGSGRNEKLFF
.	TRBV28	TRBJ1-1	many	TGTGCCAGCAGCCAGGAATCGAGAGCTTTCTTT	CASSQESRAFF
.	TRBV6-1	TRBJ2-3	medium-sized	TGTGCCAGCAGTGAAAGTTGGGACCACACAGATACGCAGTATTTT	CASSESWDHTDTQYF
.	TRBV27	TRBJ2-3	.	TGTGCCAGCAGTTTATTTGTTGTGAGCACAGATACGCAGTATTTT	CASSLFVVSTDTQYF
.	TRBV24-1	TRBJ2-1	many	TGTGCCACCAGTGATCCCCGGACTGAGGGCAATGAGCAGTTCTTC	CATSDPRTEGNEQFF
TRBD2	TRBV12-3/TRBV12-4	TRBJ2-2	many	TGTGCCAGCCGCAGGGGGACTAGCGGGACCGGGGAGCTGTTTTTT	CASRRGTSGTGELFF
TRBD2	TRBV5-4	TRBJ2-3	few	TGTGCCAGCAGCTTTAGCGGGGGGGCCCCAGATACGCAGTATTTT	CASSFSGGAPDTQYF